Listed below are T cell receptor beta chains from one sample, sequenced in a study of early T cells in non-severe SARS-CoV-2 infection. TCRdb re-called the 5' RACE reads through MiXCR, storing one row per CDR3 protein. In the table there are 75,000 to 90,000 distinct CDR3 sequences, approximately 6% of which are singletons. Sequencing input: whole blood. These receptors were collected from an adult who was a healthcare worker with PCR-confirmed SARS-CoV-2 infection or an uninfected control (not recorded which). Both conserved end residues are trimmed from each CDR3. Clone size is given for some rows only: seen once, a few or many times, or a class if the clone is expanded.

>many|TRBV11-2
ASSLDLAGQPQH
>-|TRBV25-1
ASSASGQGASDTQY
>-|TRBV29-1
SVEAGVLNNEKLF
>many|TRBV4-1
ASSPPSGREVLDEQF
>many|TRBV4-1
ASSQELRLIYEQY
>many|TRBV20-1
SANDLPSYGYT
>many|TRBV4-3
ASSQDFSRDYGYT
>medium-sized|TRBV27
ASAGPGLNYNEQF
>many|TRBV7-9
ASSMGQVGSRTDTQY
>few|TRBV12-3/TRBV12-4
ASLIIGQGVEQF
>many|TRBV20-1
SARGGGQGETQY
>-|TRBV29-1
SVEGRWANEQY
>many|TRBV3-1
ASSPGTNPNEQF
>few|TRBV9
ASSVKLGTENTIY
>few|TRBV6-6
ASILGLSLGNTIY
>-|TRBV12-3/TRBV12-4
ASSPGQTTYEQY
>many|TRBV15
ATSRNRDRGDAF
>many|TRBV18
ASASGPETQY
>many|TRBV5-5
ASSLLATPTDTQY
>few|TRBV11-2
ASSSARTGRSTGELF
>many|TRBV5-6
ASSLAGINTEAF
>-|TRBV20-1
SATRGLAF
>few|TRBV20-1
SATDRGYEQY
>many|TRBV28
ASSSPDRYEQY
>few|TRBV20-1
SAREGGGTEAF
>many|TRBV5-1
ASSLVFDGKPYEQY
>many|TRBV28
ASSLLTGGTGNGNYGYT
>many|TRBV10-3
AISEILGAAGTDTQY
>-|TRBV11-2
ASRSLRGSVYGYT
>many|TRBV2
ASSVDRGRKETQY
>-|TRBV7-9
ASSLATGSEQY
>many|TRBV5-6
ASSLGTARGSPLH
>-|TRBV6-5
ASSQKKTPTYEQY
>few|TRBV7-2
ASSDEAPRGVNEKLF
>few|TRBV20-1
SARGWTNTEAF
>-|TRBV19
ASTLRSQGASPLH
>-|TRBV20-1
SAPDIETSGETDTQY
>-|TRBV6-1
ATVRTGGYNEQF
>few|TRBV7-9
ASSLARDEQY
>few|TRBV9
ASSVVASAGELF
>few|TRBV6-2/TRBV6-3
ASRDRGSIQPQH
>many|TRBV21-1
ASSKDDTEAF
>many|TRBV7-8
ASSSKGTGYHEQF
>many|TRBV24-1
ATSDRTSGVTDTQY
>-|TRBV7-2
ASSLELAGTGTDTQY
>few|TRBV12-3/TRBV12-4
ASTPTSGPGGEQF
>-|TRBV5-6
ASSPDLGRGVSF
>few|TRBV5-1
ASSLEGQRAGELF
>few|TRBV13
ASSFLEGASYEQY